The table lists the clone carrying this T cell receptor beta chain with a count of one. Its matching antigen is unknown. This entry belongs to a study of cytomegalovirus exposure and HLA in healthy donors. Study in general: Roughly 170 million T cells yielded more than 90 million unique TCR beta sequences in earlier analysis.

Per germline, CDR1 SGHVS and CDR2 FQNEAQ. V shed 2 bases and J 3 bases; nucleotides not matched to a gene: 11. The CDR3 is 18 residues long. Study findings and constraints: Earlier analysis found most TCR beta V segments productive about 87% or about 30% of the time. Several of the most significant clusters appeared linked to common viral pathogens, based on a later analysis. In a later analysis, TCR association rates varied by HLA locus: DRB1 most, HLA-C fewest.

PCR primers comprised 60 Vbeta and 13 Jbeta primers. Only in-frame clones appear in the TCRdb table, and some are missing; sequencing was by immunoSEQ multiplex PCR. The top ten clones hold roughly 10% of a sample with 60,000 or so clones, 85% to 90% of them seen once. The sequence was obtained from a female donor in good health and CMV-seronegative. The chain links TRBV7-8 to TRBJ2-3; 10 bases are a match to TRBD2. The sample comprised PBMCs. This chain's CDR3 is CASSLTTDSSGSTDTQYF. The CDR3 coding sequence is TGTGCCAGCAGCTTAACCACAGATTCTAGCGGGAGTACAGATACGCAGTATTTT.